This T cell receptor (beta chain) came from a study of cytomegalovirus exposure and HLA in healthy donors. Study-wide background: From donors who were HLA-typed, an early data release held approximately 91 million unique TCRs.

Germline assignment: CDR1 SGHRS and CDR2 YFSETQ. V shed 0 bases and J shed 4 bases, with 11 bases lying between them. The length of the CDR3 is 14 residues. Use of 60 Vbeta and 13 Jbeta primers characterized the PCR. The protocol was immunoSEQ multiplex PCR, while the TCRdb copy is restricted to in-frame clones and leaves out a portion. The sample lists about 190,000 clones, about 81% occurring once. This TCR was sampled from a man between 18 and 29 years old in good health and CMV-seronegative. What was sequenced was PBMCs. The V call is TRBV5-1, the J call TRBJ2-7; a possible D gene is TRBD2 (5 bases). The CDR3 nucleotides are TGCGCCAGCAGCTTGGACCCAGGAGGTTACGAGCAGTACTTC. This translates into CASSLDPGGYEQYF.